This T cell receptor beta chain was recovered during a study of long-term antiretroviral therapy in people with HIV. General observations from the study: Despite increasing after ART, diversity remained lower than that of transplant donor controls. Clones showing expansion before ART dominated the repertoire at all time points.

Researchers ran immunoSEQ v3.0 at survey level. Sequencing of each sample targeted roughly 40,000-55,000 T-cell genomes. The assay was immunoSEQ multiplex PCR, and TCRdb's table has in-frame clones only and misses some. Among around 28,000 clones, approximately 80% were seen once, and the ten largest hold roughly a tenth. Germline CDR1 reads SGDLS; CDR2 reads YYNGEE. CDR3 length: 14 amino acids. Trimming removed 2 bases at V and 3 bases at J, with 6 bases between. For this clone: Antigen specificity is unknown.

Inclusion required at least two post-ART and at least one pre-ART PBMC samples. This clonotype originated in a man aged 30 to 45 with HIV. The source was unsorted PBMCs, collected about 2.7 years after starting antiretroviral therapy. V is TRBV9 and J is TRBJ1-6; no firm D call. The CDR3: CASSVSNYNSPLHF. The CDR3, as DNA: TGTGCCAGCAGCGTTAGCAACTATAATTCACCCCTCCACTTT.